The 20 T cell receptor beta chains below all came from one sample that was sequenced in a study of CD8 T cells in ankylosing spondylitis. Each CDR3 protein is one row after TCRdb ran MiXCR on the 5' RACE reads. The table shows about 110,000 distinct CDR3 sequences, with about 24% occurring only once. Sequenced material: synovial fluid, either unsorted or a sorted T cell fraction (not recorded which). These receptors were taken from a male donor with ankylosing spondylitis.

The rearrangement uses TRBV4-2 and TRBJ2-3, with TRBD2 identical over 13 bases. The V gene end was trimmed by 3 bases and the J gene end by 4 bases; junction bases not matched to a gene: 4. Germline V gene sequence: CDR1 LGHNA, CDR2 YNFKEQ. The CDR3 has 16 residues. Here the CDR3 reads CASSQSTSGRPDTQYF. CDR3 coding DNA: TGTGCCAGCAGCCAGTCGACTAGCGGGAGGCCAGATACGCAGTATTTT.

This clonotype has a handful of counts. The gene calls are TRBV12-3 or TRBV12-4 and TRBJ2-1, with no clear D. Trimming left V 4 bases short and J 5 bases short, with 9 bases between. This CDR3 comprises 13 residues. The CDR3 DNA reads TGTGCCAGCAGTTCCTACATCAACAATGAGCAGTTCTTC. This codes for CASSSYINNEQFF.

This clonotype appeared a few times. This rearrangement joins TRBV20-1 to TRBJ2-3; 9 bases match TRBD2. The CDR3 runs 14 residues. Germline V gives CDR1 DFQATT, CDR2 SNEGSKA (reference sequence). V was pared by 5 bases and J by 2 bases, with 5 bases of the junction left unmatched. The CDR3 region has the DNA TGCAGTGCTCCGACTAGCGGTAACACAGATACGCAGTATTTT. It encodes CSAPTSGNTDTQYF.

This clonotype came up a few times. The CDR3 nucleotides read TGTGCCAGCAGTGAACGAGAGAACACTGAAGCTTTCTTT. It translates to CASSERENTEAFF. The chain has TRBV2 and TRBJ1-1; unclear D gene. Trimming took off 2 bases at V and 1 base at J, with 5 bases between the two ends. Germline CDR1 SNHLY, CDR2 FYNNEI. The CDR3 has 13 residues.

This clonotype is medium-sized. This chain joins TRBV3-1 and TRBJ2-2; TRBD1 agrees at 7 bases. The V and J ends lost 5 bases and 8 bases, in that order; junction bases with no gene match: 11. CDR3 size: 15 residues. CDR1 and CDR2 from the germline V gene are LGHDT and YNNKEL (reference sequence). The CDR3 spells CASSARTGLEGELFF. The CDR3 nucleotides are TGTGCCAGCAGCGCCCGGACAGGACTTGAAGGGGAGCTGTTTTTT.

This clonotype was found a few times. The rearrangement links TRBV7-2 to TRBJ2-3, with D hard to call. CDR3 length: 15 residues. In germline, CDR1 is SGHTA, CDR2 FQGNSA. V gave up 1 base and J gave up 1 base, with 9 bases separating them. The DNA of the CDR3 is TGTGCCAGCAGCTTAGGAATTGCTCGCACAGATACGCAGTATTTT. It yields the protein CASSLGIARTDTQYF.

The rearrangement uses TRBV5-6 and TRBJ2-5; 8 nucleotides line up with TRBD1. J gave up 1 base and V 3 bases, and 2 bases lay outside the gene matches. Germline lookup yields CDR1 SGHDT and CDR2 YYEEEE. This CDR3 region has 14 residues. In DNA form, the CDR3 reads TGTGCCAGCAGCTCGACAGGGGTCCAAGAGACCCAGTACTTC. This translates into CASSSTGVQETQYF.

Many counts were recorded for this clonotype. This chain links TRBV7-2 with TRBJ1-2; TRBD1 might be the D (5 bases). Germline V gene data show CDR1 as SGHTA and CDR2 as FQGNSA. This CDR3 is built from 14 residues. V lost 6 bases and J lost 7, with 18 bases in between. CDR3 bases: TGTGCCAGCAGGACATCGCAAGGGGCGGGTGGCTACACCTTC. Its protein is CASRTSQGAGGYTF.

The chain joins TRBV28 to TRBJ2-2; D may be TRBD1 or TRBD2 (5 bases each). The CDR3 extends over 16 amino acids. V was cut by 5 bases and J by 4 bases, with 17 bases left in between. Germline values: CDR1 MDHEN, CDR2 SYDVKM. CDR3 coding DNA: TGTGCCAGCAGTGCTTGGGGGAATTTCGGCACCGGGGAGCTGTTTTTT. Its translation: CASSAWGNFGTGELFF.

Judged by abundance, this clonotype is medium-sized. This rearrangement joins TRBV20-1 to TRBJ1-5; no reliable D call. V shed 0 bases and J shed 6 bases, with 6 bases lying between them. The CDR3 has 12 residues. In germline, CDR1 is DFQATT, CDR2 SNEGSKA (reference sequence). The CDR3 DNA reads as TGCAGTGCTAGAGATCAGATTCAGCCCCAGCATTTT. Translating it yields CSARDQIQPQHF.

V gene TRBV7-2 combines with J gene TRBJ1-1, with 7 positions matching TRBD1. Unmatched junction bases numbered 6, after V lost 5 bases and J lost 0 bases. CDR3 length equals 15 residues. Germline CDR1 and CDR2: SGHTA and FQGNSA. The CDR3 here is CASSLYQGVNTEAFF. The CDR3 region has the DNA TGTGCCAGCAGCCTATATCAGGGGGTGAACACTGAAGCTTTCTTT.

The chain recombines TRBV29-1 with TRBJ2-7, with D maybe TRBD2 (5 bases). Trimming left V 4 bases short and J 2 bases short, with 9 bases between. CDR1 is SQVTM, CDR2 ANQGSEA, per germline. The CDR3 contains 12 residues. In nucleotides, the CDR3 is TGCAGCGTTGCACGAGGGACCTACGAGCAGTACTTC. It specifies CSVARGTYEQYF.

The CDR3 loop is CASSPGGNRGDNEQFF. Written as DNA, the CDR3 is TGTGCCAGCAGCCCAGGGGGGAACAGGGGGGACAATGAGCAGTTCTTC. The chain combines TRBV11-3 with TRBJ2-1; TRBD1 agrees at 8 bases. Germline V gives CDR1 SGHNT, CDR2 YENEEA. The CDR3 contains 16 residues. J gave up 5 bases and V 5 bases, and 11 bases lay outside the gene matches.

This clonotype came up a few times. The J gene is TRBJ2-3, the V gene TRBV10-3, with 10 bases that match TRBD2. The CDR3 runs to 16 residues. Germline assignment: CDR1 ENHRY and CDR2 SYGVKD. J was trimmed by 1 base and V by 0 bases; bases with no gene match: 1. CDR3 residues: CAISESLAGGTDTQYF. In DNA form, the CDR3 reads TGTGCCATCAGTGAGTCCCTAGCGGGGGGCACAGATACGCAGTATTTT.

This clonotype was found a few times. This rearrangement joins TRBV4-2 to TRBJ2-7; 10 nucleotides align to TRBD1. The CDR3 sequence is 16 residues long. The V and J ends lost 0 bases and 6 bases, in that order; junction bases with no gene match: 8. Germline-derived CDR1 and CDR2 are LGHNA and YNFKEQ. The DNA for the CDR3 is TGTGCCAGCAGCCAAGATCGGAGACAGGGGGCACGCGAGCAGTACTTC. This translates into CASSQDRRQGAREQYF.

Ten or more counts support this clonotype. The V call is TRBV20-1, the J call TRBJ2-7, with a tentative D call TRBD2 (6 bases). Germline V gene lookup returns CDR1 DFQATT and CDR2 SNEGSKA (reference sequence). V lost 6 bases to trimming and J lost 1 base, with 13 bases between them. The CDR3 consists of 13 residues. In DNA form, the CDR3 reads TGCAGTGCCAATAGCGGACCATCCTACGAGCAGTACTTC. Translating it yields CSANSGPSYEQYF.

The rearrangement uses TRBV7-9 and TRBJ2-5; 7 positions agree with TRBD1. This CDR3 is 16 amino acids long. Unmatched junction bases numbered 8, after V lost 1 base and J lost 3 bases. Germline loops: CDR1 SEHNR, CDR2 FQNEAQ (reference sequence). In DNA, the CDR3 is TGTGCCAGCAGCTTAGTCGTTTCAGGGGGAAAAGAGACCCAGTACTTC. Protein sequence: CASSLVVSGGKETQYF.

The sample holds a few counts of this clonotype. This rearrangement joins TRBV20-1 to TRBJ2-1; a weak D match, TRBD2 (6 bases). The germline CDR1 and CDR2 sequences are DFQATT and SNEGSKA (reference sequence). Between the trimmed V and J ends, which lost 2 bases and 9 bases, there was a span of 20 bases. The CDR3 totals 15 residues. As DNA, the CDR3 is TGCAGTGCTAGACTCACCGGGACTCGGAAAAGTGAGCAGTTCTTC. This translates into CSARLTGTRKSEQFF.

This clonotype was found many times. The chain links TRBV7-2 to TRBJ2-2; D is possibly TRBD2 (5 bases). V was cut by 7 bases and J by 4 bases, with 13 bases left in between. Per germline, CDR1 SGHTA and CDR2 FQGNSA. The length of the CDR3 is 14 residues. In DNA, the CDR3 is TGTGCCAGCACCCTGGACGGAGGCACCGGGGAGCTGTTTTTT. Translating gives CASTLDGGTGELFF. Full variable domain (outside the CDR3, taken from reference TRBV7-2 and TRBJ2-2): GAGVSQSPSNKVTEKGKDVELRCDPISGHTALYWYRQSLGQGLEFLIYFQGNSAPDKSGLPSDRFSAERTGGSVSTLTIQRTQQEDSAVYLCASTLDGGTGELFFGEGSRLTVL.

This clonotype showed up just once. V usage is TRBV20-1 and J usage is TRBJ1-5; a possible D gene is TRBD1 (5 bases). V lost 6 bases, J lost 2 bases, and 20 bases lay in between. The germline CDR1 and CDR2 sequences are DFQATT and SNEGSKA (reference sequence). This CDR3 contains 16 residues. DNA of the CDR3: TGCAGTGCGGGGCCAGCGGGGCGAGTAGGCAATCAGCCCCAGCATTTT. Translating gives CSAGPAGRVGNQPQHF.